This T cell receptor beta chain was documented in a study of cytomegalovirus exposure and HLA in healthy donors (TCRdb year 2017). Looking at the study overall: According to a later analysis, the roughly 130 validation repertoires were produced on the same platform as the approximately 690 repertoires of the first cohort. Along with the approximately 620-subject first cohort, a separate validation cohort of around 120 different subjects was used. To predict cytomegalovirus infection status, the study combined high-throughput TCR immunosequencing, statistical association of individual TCRs with disease status, and machine learning. The aim of the study was to test whether cataloging public T cell receptors could identify signatures of past pathogen exposure.

Separate from the approximately 730-subject first cohort, the validation cohort of more than 90 subjects was the group to which the donors belonged. Library method: the immunoSEQ multiplex PCR assay. In the original analysis: A statistical classification framework was developed to diagnose cytomegalovirus status using the catalog of TCR beta chain sequences. In TCRdb, the immuneACCESS table is reduced to in-frame sequences with V and J assigned. These tables do not hold every clone; where another copy was compared, an unresolved V gene accounts for under half, and the others remain unexplained. Clonal size and the V and J genes are those of that table, whereas D and trimming came from the DNA. The sample profile shows 240,000 or so clones; approximately 84% of them were found once. The biggest ten clones account for 0.95% to 1.5% of the sample. Overall study results and their limits: The classifier was reported to diagnose cytomegalovirus status with high specificity and sensitivity in both the original and validation cohorts. Three of the identified cytomegalovirus-associated TCR beta chains were confirmed in vitro to be specific for cytomegalovirus antigens. Across donors, most TCR sequences were observed very rarely, whereas some public TCRs were present in many individuals. In a later analysis, TCRs clustered in the first cohort were found to also tend to co-occur in the approximately 120 validation repertoires, with around 94% of cluster scores above 0. A later analysis had no HLA typing for the validation cohort, so co-occurrence there was scored across all 130 or so repertoires. The authors suggested that the approach could potentially be extended to other disease states and immunological phenotypes. The study gave a list of about 160 TCR beta chains associated with cytomegalovirus.

As to this clone: The antigen it recognizes is unknown. Base-call qualities are not available, and no considerably larger clone is one nucleotide away.

This receptor was taken from a woman in her 30s in good health and CMV-seropositive. The sample comprised PBMCs.

The DNA sequence reads TGTGCCAGCAGCTCCAGGGGGATGGATGGCTACACCTTC. The translation is CASSSRGMDGYTF. This sequence uses TRBV5-6 and TRBJ1-2, with 7 bases aligning to TRBD1. After removal of 3 bases from V and 6 bases from J, the junction retains 5 bases not matched to a gene. CDR1 SGHDT and CDR2 YYEEEE were looked up in the germline V gene. The CDR3 holds 13 amino acids from the cysteine to the phenylalanine. Only the CDR3 DNA is retained, 39 bases long and in frame from the first base.